Each of the 14 T cell receptor beta chains below was sequenced from the same sample in a study of shared clonotypes between healthy human individuals. Naive CD8 cells lacked CD45RO, underwent positive selection for CCR7 and left out terminally differentiated effector memory CD45RA+ cells. Assay: immunoSEQ multiplex PCR; the TCRdb copy retains only in-frame clones and omits some. The sample contains about 680,000 clones, 92% of which appear only once. Sample: naive CD8+ T cells sorted from blood. The receptors here all came from a man aged 30-40 years in good health.

The chain has TRBV6-5 and TRBJ2-7; TRBD1 matches at 7 bases. The CDR3 length is 15 residues. Germline values: CDR1 MNHEY, CDR2 SVGAGI. V lost 3 bases to trimming and J lost 0 bases; unmatched junction nucleotides: 5. Written as DNA, the CDR3 is TGTGCCAGCAGTTATCCTGGACAGGCCTCCTACGAGCAGTACTTC. Protein: CASSYPGQASYEQYF.

The CDR3 is CASSLVGSGNTIYF. The CDR3 coding sequence is TGCGCCAGCAGCTTGGTGGGCTCTGGAAACACCATATATTTT. The chain recombines TRBV5-1 with TRBJ1-3; D remains ambiguous. This CDR3 region has 14 residues. CDR1 is SGHRS, CDR2 YFSETQ, per germline. V was pared by 0 bases and J by 0 bases, with 4 bases between.

Turning to this clone: Other nucleotide sequences in the sample specify the same CDR3. The gene calls are TRBV9 and TRBJ1-5; D unresolved. Germline CDR1 is SGDLS and CDR2 is YYNGEE. CDR3 length: 14 residues. Trimming left V 0 bases short and J 7 bases short, with 11 bases between. As DNA, the CDR3 is TGTGCCAGCAGCGTAGGTGGGTCCGGGCAGCCCCAGCATTTT. Translation: CASSVGGSGQPQHF.

The genes are TRBV5-1 and TRBJ2-1; possibly TRBD2 for D (6 bases). Germline loops: CDR1 SGHRS, CDR2 YFSETQ. The CDR3 contains 16 residues. The V end lost 0 bases, the J end lost 4 bases, and 14 bases lay between the germline ends. The CDR3 coding sequence is TGCGCCAGCAGCTTGGCCGAGAGGAGGGGATACAATGAGCAGTTCTTC. It specifies CASSLAERRGYNEQFF.

The chain joins TRBV4-3 to TRBJ1-4; tentatively, D is TRBD1 (6 bases). Germline V CDR1 and CDR2: LGHNA, YSLEER. The CDR3 runs 17 residues. Trimming left V 2 bases short and J 0 bases short, with 13 bases between. CDR3 nucleotide sequence: TGCGCCAGCAGCCAAAAAGGGAAGGGGGCAACTAATGAAAAACTGTTTTTT. This sequence encodes CASSQKGKGATNEKLFF.

J is TRBJ2-5 and V is TRBV6-1; no clear D gene. Per the germline V gene, CDR1 is MNHNS and CDR2 is SASEGT. V was shortened by 4 bases and J by 1 base, with 13 bases between the two germline ends. The CDR3 spans 15 residues. The CDR3 DNA reads TGTGCCAGCAGTGTCCTGGCCCTATCCCAAGAGACCCAGTACTTC. Protein: CASSVLALSQETQYF.

The chain is built from TRBV27 and TRBJ2-7; 11 nucleotides align to TRBD2. After removal of 6 bases from V and 7 bases from J, the junction contained 8 bases not matched to a gene. Per the germline V gene, CDR1 is MNHEY and CDR2 is SMNVEV (reference sequence). The CDR3 covers 14 residues. The CDR3 region is CASSAGLAVGEQYF. CDR3 nucleotide sequence: TGTGCCAGCAGCGCGGGACTAGCGGTAGGGGAGCAGTACTTC.

V and J are TRBV4-1 and TRBJ2-2, with a possible D match to TRBD2 (6 bases). The length of the CDR3 is 18 residues. Germline values: CDR1 MGHRA, CDR2 YSYEKL. V was shortened by 0 bases and J by 7 bases, with 21 bases between the two germline ends. The CDR3 DNA sequence: TGCGCCAGCAGCCAAGAATCGCTCTTGGGCGGGATTAACGGGGAGCTGTTTTTT. It yields the protein CASSQESLLGGINGELFF.

The chain carries TRBV9 and TRBJ2-2, with D possibly matching TRBD2 (5 bases). CDR3 length: 16 amino acids. CDR1 and CDR2 from the germline V gene are SGDLS and YYNGEE. Trimming stripped 4 bases from V and 2 bases from J, with 15 bases between. In nucleotides, the CDR3 is TGTGCCAGCAGCTTACCAAGCGGTATCAACACCGGGGAGCTGTTTTTT. Its translation: CASSLPSGINTGELFF.

The chain recombines TRBV15 with TRBJ2-2, with 9 bases lining up with TRBD2. Per germline, CDR1 LNHNV and CDR2 YYDKDF (reference sequence). The junction had 3 bases not matched to a gene; V was cut back by 1 base and J by 0 bases. There are 17 residues in the CDR3. The CDR3 bases are TGTGCCACCAGCAGAGGACTAGCGGAGACGAACACCGGGGAGCTGTTTTTT. Translating gives CATSRGLAETNTGELFF. The full variable domain, its missing parts supplied by reference TRBV15 and TRBJ2-2, is DAMVIQNPRYQVTQFGKPVTLSCSQTLNHNVMYWYQQKSSQAPKLLFHYYDKDFNNEADTPDNFQSRRPNTSFCFLDIRSPGLGDTAMYLCATSRGLAETNTGELFFGEGSRLTVL.

The chain uses TRBV4-1 and TRBJ2-1; 9 nucleotides line up with TRBD1. Germline CDR1 and CDR2: MGHRA and YSYEKL. This CDR3 is built from 15 residues. V lost 4 bases and J lost 1; bases outside the gene matches: 2. The CDR3 region has the DNA TGCGCCAGCAGCCTCGACAGGGGGTCCTACAATGAGCAGTTCTTC. Amino acids: CASSLDRGSYNEQFF.

The rearrangement uses TRBV30 and TRBJ2-1; 11 nucleotides align to TRBD2. The trim removed 1 base at V and 5 bases at J, leaving 13 bases unmatched. The CDR3 spans 18 residues. CDR1 is GTSNPN, CDR2 SVGIG, per germline (reference sequence). The CDR3 DNA follows: TGTGCCTGGAGTGGTTTTACAGGAACGGGACTAGCGGACAATGAGCAGTTCTTC. Its translation is CAWSGFTGTGLADNEQFF.

The chain couples TRBV27 to TRBJ2-1, with D possibly TRBD2 on 6 matching bases. Germline CDR1 is MNHEY and CDR2 is SMNVEV (reference sequence). The CDR3 extends over 14 amino acids. Between the trimmed V and J ends, which lost 7 bases and 1 base, there was a span of 11 bases. The CDR3 sequence: CASTRRESYNEQFF. The CDR3 DNA reads as TGTGCCAGCACTCGCCGGGAGTCCTACAATGAGCAGTTCTTC.

V usage is TRBV7-9 and J usage is TRBJ2-2, with D perhaps matching TRBD2 (5 bases). This CDR3 has 12 residues. The V gene's germline CDR1 is SEHNR and CDR2 FQNEAQ (reference sequence). For the CDR3, the DNA is TGTGCAAATGGACTTAACACCGGGGAGCTGTTTTTT. Its translation is CANGLNTGELFF.